This T cell receptor (beta chain) was observed in a study of response to subunit inactivated influenza vaccine. TCRdb re-analysed the RT-PCR reads in MiXCR, keeping a single row per CDR3 protein. The sample gives around 150,000 distinct CDR3 sequences, 9.5% to 13% of which show up once; around 12% is in the top ten. V gave up 4 bases and J gave up 5 bases, with 15 bases separating them. CDR3 size: 15 residues. Per the germline V gene, CDR1 is SGHKS and CDR2 is YYEKEE (reference sequence). The sequences come from non-naive T cells sorted from PBMCs, collected 35 to 45 days after vaccination. The rearrangement uses TRBV5-5 and TRBJ2-2; no clear D gene. This receptor was identified in a man aged 45-60 years who received an inactivated influenza vaccine. The CDR3 nucleotides are TGTGCCAGCAGCCTAAGGGTGGTGGGGACCGGGGAGCTGTTTTTT. Amino acid sequence: CASSLRVVGTGELFF.